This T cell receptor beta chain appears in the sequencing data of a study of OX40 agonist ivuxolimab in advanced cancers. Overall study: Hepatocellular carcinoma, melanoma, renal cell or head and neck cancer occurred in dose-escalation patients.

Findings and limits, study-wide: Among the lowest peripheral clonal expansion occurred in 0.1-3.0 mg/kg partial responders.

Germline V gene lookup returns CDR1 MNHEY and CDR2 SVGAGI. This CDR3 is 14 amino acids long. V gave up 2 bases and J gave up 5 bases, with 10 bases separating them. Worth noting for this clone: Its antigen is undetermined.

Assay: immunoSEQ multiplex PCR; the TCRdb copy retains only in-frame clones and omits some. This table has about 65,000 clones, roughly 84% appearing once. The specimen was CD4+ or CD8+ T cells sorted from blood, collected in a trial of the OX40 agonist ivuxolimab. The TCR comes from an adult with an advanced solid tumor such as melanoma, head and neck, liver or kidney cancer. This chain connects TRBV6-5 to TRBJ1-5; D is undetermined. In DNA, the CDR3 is TGTGCCAGCAGTTACAACGGGGAAGATCAGCCCCAGCATTTT. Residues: CASSYNGEDQPQHF.